These 24 T cell receptor beta chains were all obtained from the same sample, sequenced in a study of T cell responses to AZD1222 COVID-19 vaccine. Data came from immunoSEQ multiplex PCR; TCRdb stores just in-frame clones and leaves some out. The sample contains around 130,000 clones, 80% to 90% of which appear only once. Sequencing was performed on peripheral blood, taken on day 0 of AZD1222 vaccination. Receptors originate from an adult in good health.

The chain is built from TRBV7-2 and TRBJ2-5; 8 bases match TRBD2. The CDR3 extends over 15 amino acids. Germline lookup yields CDR1 SGHTA and CDR2 FQGNSA. The V segment lost 4 bases and the J segment 5 bases; nucleotides outside the gene matches: 9. As DNA, the CDR3 is TGTGCCAGCAGCTCTCGTATAGCGGGAAGGGAGACCCAGTACTTC. Its translation: CASSSRIAGRETQYF.

This chain links TRBV5-4 with TRBJ2-7, with TRBD2 matching 7 bases. Germline V CDR1 and CDR2: SGHNT, YYREEE (reference sequence). CDR3 length equals 15 residues. The V and J ends lost 4 bases and 3 bases, in that order; junction bases with no gene match: 10. Here the CDR3 DNA reads TGTGCCAGCAGCCCCACGGGGGGACTCGTCTACGAGCAGTACTTC. Protein product: CASSPTGGLVYEQYF.

This clone has just a few counts. The chain employs TRBV5-1 and TRBJ1-1; TRBD1 matches 10 bases. The CDR3 totals 16 residues. CDR1 is SGHRS and CDR2 is YFSETQ in the germline V gene. The V gene end was trimmed by 3 bases and the J gene end by 5 bases; junction bases not matched to a gene: 10. CDR3: CASSSRRGQGSTEAFF. The CDR3 DNA is TGCGCCAGCAGCTCGAGGAGGGGACAGGGGTCGACTGAAGCTTTCTTT. Filled out from reference TRBV5-1 and TRBJ1-1, the complete variable domain reads KAGVTQTPRYLIKTRGQQVTLSCSPISGHRSVSWYQQTPGQGLQFLFEYFSETQRNKGNFPGRFSGRQFSNSRSEMNVSTLELGDSALYLCASSSRRGQGSTEAFFGQGTRLTVV.

This chain uses TRBV28 with TRBJ1-5; D call uncertain. V dropped 2 bases and J dropped 7 bases, with 9 bases sitting between them. The CDR3 is 13 amino acids. CDR1 and CDR2 from the germline V gene are MDHEN and SYDVKM. CDR3 DNA: TGTGCCAGCAGTTTAGGTCCCCGCCAGCCCCAGCATTTT. Amino acids: CASSLGPRQPQHF.

The chain recombines TRBV28 with TRBJ2-1; D gene uncertain. Germline lookup yields CDR1 MDHEN and CDR2 SYDVKM. The CDR3 runs to 16 residues. The V end was cut by 6 bases, the J end by 0 bases, with 15 bases between. The CDR3 bases are TGTGCCAGCAGCCCTGGGTTCGGACGCTCCTACAATGAGCAGTTCTTC. Its protein product is CASSPGFGRSYNEQFF.

The V gene is TRBV11-2, the J gene TRBJ2-2; unclear D gene. V dropped 4 bases and J dropped 7 bases, with 7 bases sitting between them. This CDR3 is built from 12 residues. CDR1 SGHAT and CDR2 FQNNGV come from the germline V gene. This chain's CDR3 is CASSSSYGELFF. In nucleotides, the CDR3 is TGTGCCAGCAGCTCCTCTTACGGGGAGCTGTTTTTT.

In this sample, this clone turned up once. The chain uses TRBV6-5 and TRBJ1-6; possible D gene TRBD1, 6 bases. V was pared by 1 base and J by 5 bases, with 12 bases between. Germline assignment: CDR1 MNHEY and CDR2 SVGAGI. The CDR3 sequence is 16 residues long. The CDR3 reads CASSYFGGADNSPLHF. CDR3 in DNA: TGTGCCAGCAGTTACTTCGGGGGCGCGGATAATTCACCCCTCCACTTT.

The V and J genes are TRBV21-1 and TRBJ1-1. TRBV21-1 is annotated as a pseudogene. There are 14 residues in the CDR3. CDR3 residues: CASSKDGAETEAFF. The CDR3 DNA sequence: TGTGCCAGCAGCAAAGACGGGGCGGAGACTGAAGCTTTCTTT.

In this sample, this clone turned up once. The V and J genes are TRBV10-3 and TRBJ2-3; possibly TRBD1 for D (6 bases). The CDR3 sequence is 14 residues long. Trimming took off 6 bases at V and 0 bases at J, with 10 bases between the two ends. Germline V CDR1 and CDR2: ENHRY, SYGVKD. Here the CDR3 reads CAIRGATSTDTQYF. The CDR3, as DNA: TGTGCCATCAGGGGGGCAACTAGCACAGATACGCAGTATTTT.

The CDR3 bases are TGTGCCAGCAGCTTAGGTCAGGGGGCCTTCAATCAGCCCCAGCATTTT. It yields the protein CASSLGQGAFNQPQHF. The chain uses TRBV7-2 and TRBJ1-5, with 8 bases lining up with TRBD1. Trimming at V came to 1 base and at J to 3 bases, leaving 5 bases not matched to a gene. Germline CDR1 is SGHTA and CDR2 is FQGNSA. This CDR3 contains 16 residues.

J is TRBJ2-1 and V is TRBV20-1; D is unresolved. This CDR3 is 13 amino acids long. V was cut by 3 bases and J by 2 bases, with 8 bases left in between. Looked up from germline, CDR1 is DFQATT and CDR2 is SNEGSKA (reference sequence). The CDR3 nucleotides read TGCAGTGCTAGTCGGCTACCCTACAATGAGCAGTTCTTC. It codes for CSASRLPYNEQFF.

The chain recombines TRBV18 with TRBJ1-6, with D perhaps TRBD1 (5 bases). CDR1 is KGHSH, CDR2 LQKENI, per germline. The CDR3 length is 16 residues. V was shortened by 3 bases and J by 8 bases, with 17 bases between the two germline ends. The CDR3 region has the DNA TGTGCCAGCTCACCTTCCGCCGGGGGGGATGATTCACCCCTCCACTTT. Translated: CASSPSAGGDDSPLHF. Based on the CDR3 plus reference TRBV18 and TRBJ1-6, the full variable domain is NAGVMQNPRHLVRRRGQEARLRCSPMKGHSHVYWYRQLPEEGLKFMVYLQKENIIDESGMPKERFSAEFPKEGPSILRIQQVVRGDSAAYFCASSPSAGGDDSPLHFGNGTRLTVT.

The V call is TRBV5-4, the J call TRBJ2-1, with D possibly being TRBD1 (6 bases). V was pared by 0 bases and J by 6 bases, with 13 bases between. Germline V lookup: CDR1 SGHNT, CDR2 YYREEE (reference sequence). The CDR3 extends over 15 amino acids. Here the CDR3 reads CASSLGPQGSNEQFF. CDR3 DNA sequence: TGTGCCAGCAGCTTGGGCCCACAGGGAAGCAATGAGCAGTTCTTC.

The chain uses TRBV19 and TRBJ1-1; the D is unclear. The CDR3 is 14 amino acids. The V and J ends lost 7 bases and 0 bases respectively, with 12 bases between them. In germline, CDR1 is LNHDA, CDR2 SQIVND (reference sequence). CDR3 residues: CASTAREMNTEAFF. The CDR3 DNA follows: TGTGCCAGTACTGCAAGAGAGATGAACACTGAAGCTTTCTTT.

V gene TRBV5-5 combines with J gene TRBJ1-2; possible D gene TRBD1, 5 bases. V lost 2 bases and J lost 4, with 9 bases in between. Germline assignment: CDR1 SGHKS and CDR2 YYEKEE (reference sequence). This CDR3 spans 13 amino acids. CDR3 coding DNA: TGTGCCAGCAGCTTACGGGACCCCTATGGCTACACCTTC. It is translated as CASSLRDPYGYTF.

In this sample, this clone turned up a few times. The chain has TRBV4-1 and TRBJ2-1; 7 bases match TRBD1. CDR1 is MGHRA, CDR2 YSYEKL, per germline. Germline trimming cut 4 bases from V and 5 bases from J; bases unmatched to any gene: 8. The CDR3 is 15 amino acids. CDR3 DNA: TGCGCCAGCAGCCTTCGGGACAGATCCGACAATGAGCAGTTCTTC. Translation: CASSLRDRSDNEQFF.

This chain connects TRBV2 to TRBJ2-6; 7 nucleotides match TRBD2. Trimming cost V 11 bases and J 2 bases; bases outside gene matches: 12. The CDR3 has 16 amino acids. Germline lookup yields CDR1 SNHLY and CDR2 FYNNEI. Here the CDR3 reads CARNRGEGAGANVLTF. The DNA for the CDR3 is TGTGCCCGCAACCGGGGGGAGGGCGCTGGGGCCAACGTCCTGACTTTC.

This chain links TRBV2 with TRBJ2-7; D uncertain. This CDR3 spans 13 amino acids. Germline values: CDR1 SNHLY, CDR2 FYNNEI. V lost 3 bases to trimming and J lost 0 bases, with 6 bases between them. CDR3 amino acids: CASSDGSSYEQYF. The CDR3 nucleotides are TGTGCCAGCAGTGATGGCAGCTCCTACGAGCAGTACTTC.

This chain uses TRBV9 with TRBJ1-2; tentative D call: TRBD1 (5 bases). Trimming removed 3 bases at V and 10 bases at J, with 13 bases between. Germline lookup yields CDR1 SGDLS and CDR2 YYNGEE. CDR3 length: 12 amino acids. CDR3: CASSDRTYPYTF. For the CDR3, the DNA is TGTGCCAGCAGCGACAGGACATATCCCTACACCTTC.

The J gene is TRBJ1-1, the V gene TRBV7-2; no clear D. Trimming took 5 bases from V and 4 from J, leaving 11 bases between them. The CDR3 is 13 residues long. Germline assignment: CDR1 SGHTA and CDR2 FQGNSA. The CDR3 protein is CASSVPVTTEAFF. The CDR3, as DNA: TGTGCCAGCAGCGTGCCGGTTACCACTGAAGCTTTCTTT.

This clone was seen just once. V usage is TRBV7-3 and J usage is TRBJ1-1; D may be TRBD1 (6 bases). Per the germline V gene, CDR1 is SGHTA and CDR2 is FQGTGA. Trimming left V 8 bases short and J 3 bases short, with 13 bases between. CDR3 size: 13 residues. The CDR3 bases are TGTGCCAGCCGAGGGGGGACCTACACTGAAGCTTTCTTT. It encodes CASRGGTYTEAFF.

The chain links TRBV11-1 to TRBJ2-3; D possibly uses TRBD1 or TRBD2 (5 bases each). The CDR3 loop spans 16 amino acids. Germline loops: CDR1 SGHAT, CDR2 FQDESV (reference sequence). The V and J ends lost 0 bases and 5 bases respectively, with 15 bases between them. The CDR3 sequence: CASSLADPGARDTQYF. CDR3 bases: TGTGCCAGCAGCTTAGCGGACCCCGGGGCGAGAGATACGCAGTATTTT.

V usage is TRBV7-9 and J usage is TRBJ1-3, with TRBD1 matching 8 bases. The CDR3 has 13 residues. Unmatched junction bases numbered 0, after V lost 5 bases and J lost 3 bases. Germline V gene lookup returns CDR1 SEHNR and CDR2 FQNEAQ (reference sequence). The CDR3 reads CASSGQGGNTIYF. CDR3 nucleotides: TGTGCCAGCAGCGGACAGGGTGGAAACACCATATATTTT.

Concerning this clone itself: The sample holds other DNA sequences that translate to the same CDR3. V is TRBV5-1 and J is TRBJ1-4; D uncertain. Germline loops: CDR1 SGHRS, CDR2 YFSETQ. This CDR3 has 13 residues. The V and J ends lost 0 bases and 5 bases respectively, with 5 bases between them. The CDR3 nucleotides read TGCGCCAGCAGCTTGGGTGGGAATGAAAAACTGTTTTTT. It codes for CASSLGGNEKLFF.